A single TCR beta chain is shown here with its context. This entry belongs to a study of T-cell memory formation after mild COVID-19. Looking at the study overall: TCR clusters largely stayed donor specific.

The V and J ends lost 5 bases and 7 bases respectively, with 8 bases between them. The germline gives CDR1 LNHNV, CDR2 YYDKDF (reference sequence). The CDR3 spans 11 residues. TCRdb used MiXCR to reprocess the 5' RACE reads, holding one entry per CDR3 protein. The data show tens of thousands of distinct CDR3 sequences, approximately 15% seen once. The receptor was derived from an adult woman who had mild COVID-19 (a few samples of this study predate the infection). Cell type and time point are not known. The specimen sequenced was PBMCs or a T cell subset sorted from them (not recorded which). The V gene is TRBV15, the J gene TRBJ1-2, with D tentatively TRBD1 (5 bases). CDR3 in amino acids: CATSSGAGYTF. CDR3 bases: TGTGCCACCAGCTCTGGGGCTGGCTACACCTTC.